These 13 T cell receptor beta chains came from one sample sequenced in a study of human T cells and chemical hapten exposure. The library labeled individual cDNA molecules by adding unique molecular identifiers to them. One entry per CDR3 protein results from TCRdb running MiXCR on the reads. The data hold about 120,000 distinct CDR3 sequences, with 8% to 9.5% observed a single time. Total RNA came from unfractionated whole blood. The sequencing input was whole blood. The source is a human donor in good health. Some clones in this sample may be carry-over from other donors' samples.

CDR3 amino acids: CASTQPHLEGNTIYF. The DNA for the CDR3 is TGTGCCAGCACCCAACCCCACTTGGAGGGAAACACCATATATTTT. V usage is TRBV6-5 and J usage is TRBJ1-3; D unresolved. Trimming shortened V by 7 bases and J by 4 bases, and 17 bases separated the two germline ends. The CDR3 sequence is 15 residues long. CDR1 is MNHEY, CDR2 SVGAGI, per germline.

A single count supports this clonotype. This rearrangement joins TRBV4-1 to TRBJ2-2, with 8 nucleotides matching TRBD2. V shed 1 base and J 6 bases; nucleotides not matched to a gene: 10. CDR3 length equals 17 residues. Germline CDR1 and CDR2: MGHRA and YSYEKL. DNA for the CDR3: TGCGCCAGCAGCCAAGCGGGCAGCGGGAGTACCTCCGGGGAGCTGTTTTTT. It specifies CASSQAGSGSTSGELFF.

The table lists this clonotype with a few counts. The rearrangement links TRBV20-1 to TRBJ2-1, with 13 bases fitting TRBD2. CDR3 length equals 15 residues. After removal of 6 bases from V and 5 bases from J, the junction contained 7 bases not matched to a gene. The germline V gene has CDR1 DFQATT and CDR2 SNEGSKA (reference sequence). This CDR3 reads CSAPTSGRPDNEQFF. DNA of the CDR3: TGCAGTGCACCGACTAGCGGGAGGCCGGACAATGAGCAGTTCTTC.

This clonotype was observed a handful of times. This chain connects TRBV29-1 to TRBJ2-5; no firm D call. This CDR3 spans 12 amino acids. Trimming shortened V by 4 bases and J by 2 bases, and 8 bases separated the two germline ends. Germline assignment: CDR1 SQVTM and CDR2 ANQGSEA. The CDR3 here is CSVGVGQETQYF. The CDR3 nucleotides read TGCAGCGTTGGGGTAGGACAAGAGACCCAGTACTTC.

This clonotype has just a few counts. The rearrangement joins TRBV10-2 to TRBJ2-1; no firm D call. Trimming removed 2 bases from V and 4 bases from J, with 12 bases in between. Per germline, CDR1 WSHSY and CDR2 SAAADI. The CDR3 covers 15 residues. In DNA, the CDR3 is TGCGCCAGCAGTGAGAACATCAGAGATTACAATGAGCAGTTCTTC. This translates into CASSENIRDYNEQFF.

This clonotype was observed a few times. The V call is TRBV15, the J call TRBJ1-1; D not certain. Germline values: CDR1 LNHNV, CDR2 YYDKDF (reference sequence). The CDR3 is 20 residues long. Trimming removed 1 base from V and 0 bases from J, with 24 bases in between. The CDR3 here is CATSRVVGHALGVLNTEAFF. DNA for the CDR3: TGTGCCACCAGCAGAGTTGTAGGGCACGCCCTGGGAGTGTTGAACACTGAAGCTTTCTTT.

This clonotype was detected ten times or more. The gene calls are TRBV4-1 and TRBJ1-5, with D possibly being TRBD1 (5 bases). The V end was cut by 2 bases, the J end by 4 bases, with 9 bases between. The length of the CDR3 is 14 residues. Germline V gives CDR1 MGHRA, CDR2 YSYEKL. The CDR3 DNA is TGCGCCAGCAGCCAACCGGGACGGAATCAGCCCCAGCATTTT. Amino acids: CASSQPGRNQPQHF.

The chain recombines TRBV27 with TRBJ2-7; TRBD2 agrees at 10 bases. CDR1 and CDR2 from the germline V gene are MNHEY and SMNVEV (reference sequence). J gave up 3 bases and V 4 bases, and 3 bases lay outside the gene matches. This CDR3 is built from 14 residues. The CDR3 coding sequence is TGTGCCAGCAGTTCAGGACTAGCGGACTACGAGCAGTACTTC. It translates to CASSSGLADYEQYF.

A few counts support this clonotype. J is TRBJ2-7 and V is TRBV6-5; TRBD1 matches 7 bases. Germline V gene data show CDR1 as MNHEY and CDR2 as SVGAGI. Trimming removed 6 bases from V and 0 bases from J; junction bases left unmatched: 5. This CDR3 is built from 14 residues. The CDR3 DNA reads TGTGCCAGCAGCGGACAGGCCTACTCCTACGAGCAGTACTTC. It is translated as CASSGQAYSYEQYF.

The chain links TRBV7-9 to TRBJ1-4; D might be TRBD1 (6 bases). CDR1 and CDR2 from the germline V gene are SEHNR and FQNEAQ (reference sequence). V gave up 4 bases and J gave up 7 bases, with 22 bases separating them. The CDR3 consists of 17 residues. This chain's CDR3 is CASSSAWGQGQGEKLFF. The CDR3 region has the DNA TGTGCCAGCAGCTCCGCATGGGGCCAGGGGCAAGGTGAAAAACTGTTTTTT.

This clonotype was seen a few times. The CDR3 region has the DNA TGTGCCAGCAGCCGAAGCGGGACTGAAGCTTTCTTT. Its translation: CASSRSGTEAFF. The chain uses TRBV7-2 and TRBJ1-1, with D unclear. CDR1 and CDR2 from the germline V gene are SGHTA and FQGNSA. V gave up 5 bases and J gave up 5 bases, with 9 bases separating them. The CDR3 contains 12 residues.

This clonotype was seen at least ten times. The chain links TRBV11-2 to TRBJ2-2; D is possibly TRBD1 (6 bases). The CDR3 extends over 17 amino acids. Deletions cut 1 base from V and 0 bases from J, with 12 bases between. Germline V gives CDR1 SGHAT, CDR2 FQNNGV. The CDR3 DNA is TGTGCCAGCAGCTTAGTATTACAGGGACCGAACACCGGGGAGCTGTTTTTT. Its translation: CASSLVLQGPNTGELFF.

This clonotype was counted between two and nine times. V gene TRBV9 combines with J gene TRBJ2-1; D is perhaps TRBD1 (5 bases). Deletions cut 3 bases from V and 8 bases from J, with 15 bases between. The CDR3 has 14 amino acids. Germline V gene sequence: CDR1 SGDLS, CDR2 YYNGEE. This CDR3 reads CASSEGILGYEQFF. The CDR3 DNA is TGTGCCAGCAGCGAGGGGATCCTAGGGTATGAGCAGTTCTTC.